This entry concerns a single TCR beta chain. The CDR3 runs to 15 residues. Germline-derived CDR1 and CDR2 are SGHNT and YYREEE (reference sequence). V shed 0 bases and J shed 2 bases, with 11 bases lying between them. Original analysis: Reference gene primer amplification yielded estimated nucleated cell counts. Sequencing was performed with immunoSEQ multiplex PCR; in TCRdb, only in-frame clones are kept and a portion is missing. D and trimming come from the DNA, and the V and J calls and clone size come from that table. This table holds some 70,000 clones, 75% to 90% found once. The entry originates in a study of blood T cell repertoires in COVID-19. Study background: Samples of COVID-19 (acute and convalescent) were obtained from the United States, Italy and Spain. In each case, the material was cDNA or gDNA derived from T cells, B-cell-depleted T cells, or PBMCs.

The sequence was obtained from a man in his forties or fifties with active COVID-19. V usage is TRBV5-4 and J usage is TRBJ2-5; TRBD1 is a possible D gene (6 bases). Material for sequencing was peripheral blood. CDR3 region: CASSLEDSNQETQYF. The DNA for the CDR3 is TGTGCCAGCAGCTTGGAGGACAGTAATCAAGAGACCCAGTACTTC. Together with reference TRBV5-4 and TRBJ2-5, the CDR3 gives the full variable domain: ETGVTQSPTHLIKTRGQQVTLRCSSQSGHNTVSWYQQALGQGPQFIFQYYREEENGRGNFPPRFSGLQFPNYSSELNVNALELDDSALYLCASSLEDSNQETQYFGPGTRLLVL.